Listed here are 8 T cell receptor beta chains from one sample, sequenced in a study of identical twins (dated by TCRdb to 2015 to 2016). The library was obtained by 5' RACE. Data came from an Illumina HiSeq 2000. TCRdb handled the public reads itself, with Q25 trimming in fastp and clone calling in MiXCR, and kept productive beta chains. Rows are combined by CDR3 protein, so each entry shows the most common genes and DNA. The sample has 460,000 or so distinct CDR3 sequences on record, more than 13% of them singletons. The ten largest account for 0.5% to 0.65% of the sample. These data are also associated with another study on yellow fever vaccine responses in identical twins.

Sequenced material: CD4+ T cells sorted from blood. These receptors were collected from a young woman in good health.

This clonotype appeared a few times. This chain joins TRBV7-8 and TRBJ1-4, with TRBD1 identical over 10 bases. Germline V lookup: CDR1 SGHVS, CDR2 FQNEAQ. The CDR3 consists of 15 residues. The ends lost 4 bases at V and 7 bases at J; junction bases unmatched: 6. This CDR3 is CASSSAGQGGEKLFF. The CDR3 bases are TGTGCCAGCAGCTCAGCCGGACAGGGGGGTGAAAAACTGTTTTTT.

The chain couples TRBV12-3 or TRBV12-4 to TRBJ1-6, with a tentative D call TRBD1 (6 bases). This CDR3 has 12 residues. Trimming took off 6 bases at V and 10 bases at J, with 10 bases between the two ends. CDR3 in DNA: TGTGCCAGCAGCGACAGGAAGTCACCCCTCCACTTT. Its translation: CASSDRKSPLHF.

This sequence joins TRBV30 and TRBJ2-2; maybe TRBD1 (6 bases). The CDR3 length is 14 residues. The V gene's germline CDR1 is GTSNPN and CDR2 SVGIG (reference sequence). Trimming removed 3 bases at V and 2 bases at J, with 10 bases between. The CDR3 sequence: CAWRGAANTGELFF. CDR3 coding DNA: TGTGCCTGGAGGGGGGCGGCTAACACCGGGGAGCTGTTTTTT.

This sequence joins TRBV9 and TRBJ2-2; 8 positions match TRBD1. This CDR3 comprises 14 residues. Germline V gene data show CDR1 as SGDLS and CDR2 as YYNGEE. Trimming took 0 bases from V and 6 from J; bases not matched to a gene: 1. For the CDR3, the DNA is TGTGCCAGCAGCGTAGTACAGGGGGCCGGGGAGCTGTTTTTT. This sequence encodes CASSVVQGAGELFF.

This chain links TRBV12-3 or TRBV12-4 with TRBJ1-1; 7 nucleotides match TRBD1. This CDR3 is built from 13 residues. Germline trimming cut 5 bases from V and 4 bases from J; bases unmatched to any gene: 4. Here the CDR3 reads CASSARQGTEAFF. CDR3 coding DNA: TGTGCCAGCAGTGCCCGACAGGGCACTGAAGCTTTCTTT.

This clonotype was detected a few times. This sequence joins TRBV7-9 and TRBJ1-2; TRBD1 might be the D (6 bases). The CDR3 covers 13 residues. With 5 bases removed from V and 8 bases from J, the gap between germline ends came to 15 bases. Germline V CDR1 and CDR2: SEHNR, FQNEAQ (reference sequence). CDR3 nucleotides: TGTGCCAGCAGCCAACTTCCAGGGGTCGGCTACACCTTC. Protein: CASSQLPGVGYTF.

This clonotype was seen ten or more times. The J gene is TRBJ2-5, the V gene TRBV6-6; D remains unclear. CDR1 and CDR2 from the germline V gene are MNHNY and SVGAGI (reference sequence). Trimming shortened V by 7 bases and J by 2 bases, and 8 bases separated the two germline ends. This CDR3 spans 12 amino acids. CDR3 nucleotides: TGTGCCAGCACCGCCCGACAAGAGACCCAGTACTTC. It codes for CASTARQETQYF.

This clonotype was recorded a few times. V and J are TRBV6-1 and TRBJ2-7; 9 nucleotides line up with TRBD1. The germline gives CDR1 MNHNS, CDR2 SASEGT. The CDR3 is made up of 14 amino acids. V shed 4 bases and J 4 bases; nucleotides not matched to a gene: 5. This chain's CDR3 is CASSGGTGRYEQYF. The CDR3 nucleotides are TGTGCCAGCAGTGGCGGGACAGGGCGATACGAGCAGTACTTC.